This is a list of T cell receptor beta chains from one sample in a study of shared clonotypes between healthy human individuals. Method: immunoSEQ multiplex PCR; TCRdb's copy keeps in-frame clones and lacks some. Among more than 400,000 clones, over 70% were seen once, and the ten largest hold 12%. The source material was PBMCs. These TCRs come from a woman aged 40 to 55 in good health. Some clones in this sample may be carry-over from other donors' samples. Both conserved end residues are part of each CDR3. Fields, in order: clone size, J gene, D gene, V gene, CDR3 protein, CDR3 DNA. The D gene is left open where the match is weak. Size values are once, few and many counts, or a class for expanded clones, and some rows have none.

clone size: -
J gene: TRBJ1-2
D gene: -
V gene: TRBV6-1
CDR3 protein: CASSEGDPGGYTF
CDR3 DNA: TGTGCCAGCAGTGAAGGAGACCCGGGGGGCTACACCTTC

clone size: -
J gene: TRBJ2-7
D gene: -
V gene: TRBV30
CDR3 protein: CAWSVRDYEQYF
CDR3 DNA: TGTGCCTGGAGTGTACGGGACTACGAGCAGTACTTC

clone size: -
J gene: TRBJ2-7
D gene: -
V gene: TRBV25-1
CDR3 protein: CASSESLEYYEQYF
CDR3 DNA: TGTGCCAGCAGTGAATCGCTCGAGTACTACGAGCAGTACTTC

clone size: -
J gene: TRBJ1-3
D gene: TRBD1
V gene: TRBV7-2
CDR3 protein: CASSSNLDRGSTPQGTIYF
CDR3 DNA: TGTGCCAGCAGCTCGAACCTGGACAGGGGGTCCACCCCGCAGGGCACCATATATTTT

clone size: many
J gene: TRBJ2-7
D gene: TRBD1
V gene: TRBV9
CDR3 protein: CASSTRDRVSYEQYF
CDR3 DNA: TGTGCCAGCAGCACCCGGGACAGGGTCTCCTACGAGCAGTACTTC

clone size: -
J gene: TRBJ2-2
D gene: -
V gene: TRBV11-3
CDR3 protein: CASSSDPGELFF
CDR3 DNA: TGTGCCAGCAGCTCGGACCCCGGGGAGCTGTTTTTT

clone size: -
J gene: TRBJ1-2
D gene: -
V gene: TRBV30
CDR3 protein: CAWSAPGGRRYGYTF
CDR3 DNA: TGTGCCTGGAGTGCCCCGGGGGGGCGCCGCTATGGCTACACCTTC

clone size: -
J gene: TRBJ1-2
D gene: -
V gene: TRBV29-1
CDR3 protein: CSDQRSDYGYTF
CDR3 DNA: TGCAGCGATCAAAGGTCGGACTATGGCTACACCTTC

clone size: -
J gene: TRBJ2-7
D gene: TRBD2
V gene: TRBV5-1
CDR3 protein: CASSFSAGGDEQYF
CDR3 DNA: TGCGCCAGCAGCTTCTCAGCGGGAGGGGACGAGCAGTACTTC

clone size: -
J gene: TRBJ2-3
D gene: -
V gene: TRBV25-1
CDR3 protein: CASSPHRDSTDTQYF
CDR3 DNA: TGTGCCAGCAGTCCACACAGGGATAGCACAGATACGCAGTATTTT

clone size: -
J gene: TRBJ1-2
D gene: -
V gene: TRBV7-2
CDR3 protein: CASSPGGGGYGYTF
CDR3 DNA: TGTGCCAGCAGCCCCGGGGGTGGTGGCTATGGCTACACCTTC

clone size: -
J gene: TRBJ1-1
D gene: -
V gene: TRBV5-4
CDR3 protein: CASRGDAINTEAFF
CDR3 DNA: TGTGCCAGCAGGGGAGACGCCATCAACACTGAAGCTTTCTTT

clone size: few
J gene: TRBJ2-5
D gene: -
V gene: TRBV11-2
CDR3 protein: CASSRVETQYF
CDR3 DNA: TGTGCCAGCAGCCGTGTAGAGACCCAGTACTTC

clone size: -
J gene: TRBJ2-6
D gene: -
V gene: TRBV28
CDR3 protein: CASSLRAGGSGANVLTF
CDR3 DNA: TGTGCCAGCAGTTTAAGGGCAGGCGGCTCTGGGGCCAACGTCCTGACTTTC

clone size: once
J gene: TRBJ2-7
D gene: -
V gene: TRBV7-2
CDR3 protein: CASSLVAGLSYEQYF
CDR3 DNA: TGTGCCAGCAGCTTAGTTGCGGGGCTTTCCTACGAGCAGTACTTC

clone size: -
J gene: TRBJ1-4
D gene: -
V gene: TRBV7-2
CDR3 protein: CASSLFGTEEKLFF
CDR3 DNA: TGTGCCAGCAGCTTATTCGGTACAGAGGAAAAACTGTTTTTT

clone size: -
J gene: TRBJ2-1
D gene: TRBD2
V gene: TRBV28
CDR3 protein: CASSLLAGDSYNEQFF
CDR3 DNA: TGTGCCAGCAGTTTATTAGCGGGGGACTCCTACAATGAGCAGTTCTTC

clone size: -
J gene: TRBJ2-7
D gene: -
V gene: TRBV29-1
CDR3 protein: CSVRGPTNHKGEQYF
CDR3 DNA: TGCAGCGTGCGCGGGCCGACTAATCATAAGGGCGAGCAGTACTTC

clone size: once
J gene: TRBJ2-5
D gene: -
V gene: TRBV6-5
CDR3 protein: CASSYLTGEETQYF
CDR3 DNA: TGTGCCAGCAGTTACCTGACAGGTGAAGAGACCCAGTACTTC

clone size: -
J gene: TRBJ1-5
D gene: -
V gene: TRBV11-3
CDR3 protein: CASSLEMAEISNQPQHF
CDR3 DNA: TGTGCCAGCAGCTTAGAAATGGCGGAGATTAGCAATCAGCCCCAGCATTTT

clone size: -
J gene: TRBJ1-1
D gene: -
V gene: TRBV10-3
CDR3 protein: CAILSTGGSLNTEAFF
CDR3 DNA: TGTGCCATCCTGTCCACGGGAGGGTCATTGAACACTGAAGCTTTCTTT

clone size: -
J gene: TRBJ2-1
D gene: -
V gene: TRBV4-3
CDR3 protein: CASSQTTPESPGNEQFF
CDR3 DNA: TGCGCCAGCAGCCAAACCACCCCGGAGTCACCGGGTAATGAGCAGTTCTTC

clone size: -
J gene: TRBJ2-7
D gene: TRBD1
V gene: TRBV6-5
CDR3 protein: CASRPLTGTYEQYF
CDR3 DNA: TGTGCCAGCAGGCCCCTGACAGGGACGTACGAGCAGTACTTC

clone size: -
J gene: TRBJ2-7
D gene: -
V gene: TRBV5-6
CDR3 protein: CASSRGGGREQYF
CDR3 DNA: TGTGCCAGCAGCCGCGGTGGAGGGCGCGAGCAGTACTTC

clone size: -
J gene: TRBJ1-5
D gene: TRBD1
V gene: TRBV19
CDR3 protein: CASKPRTGGSNQPQHF
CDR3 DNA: TGTGCCAGTAAACCCCGGACAGGGGGTAGCAATCAGCCCCAGCATTTT

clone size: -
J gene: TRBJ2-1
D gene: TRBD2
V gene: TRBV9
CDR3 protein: CASSVQREGNEQFF
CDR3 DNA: TGTGCCAGCAGCGTACAGCGGGAGGGGAATGAGCAGTTCTTC

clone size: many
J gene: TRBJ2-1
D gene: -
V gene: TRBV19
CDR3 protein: CASSIDLLAPDEQFF
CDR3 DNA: TGTGCCAGTAGTATAGATCTACTCGCCCCGGATGAGCAGTTCTTC

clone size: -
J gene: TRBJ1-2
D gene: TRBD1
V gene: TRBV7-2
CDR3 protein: CASSPGGQGYGYTF
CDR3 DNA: TGTGCCAGCAGCCCCGGTGGACAGGGCTATGGCTACACCTTC

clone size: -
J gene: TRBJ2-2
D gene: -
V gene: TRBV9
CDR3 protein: CASSPGQYTGELFF
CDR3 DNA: TGTGCCAGCAGCCCCGGACAGTACACCGGGGAGCTGTTTTTT

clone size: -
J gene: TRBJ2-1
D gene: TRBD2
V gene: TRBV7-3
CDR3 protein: CASLRVAGAYNEQFF
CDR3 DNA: TGTGCCAGCTTAAGGGTAGCGGGAGCCTACAATGAGCAGTTCTTC

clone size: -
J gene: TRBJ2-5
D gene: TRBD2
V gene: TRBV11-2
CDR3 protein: CASSFTTRGEETQYF
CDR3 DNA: TGTGCCAGCAGCTTCACCACCCGGGGGGAAGAGACCCAGTACTTC

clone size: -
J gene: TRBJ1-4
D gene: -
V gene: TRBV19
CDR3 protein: CASSPGRRGSEKLFF
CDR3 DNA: TGTGCCAGTAGCCCCGGACGGAGGGGCAGCGAAAAACTGTTTTTT

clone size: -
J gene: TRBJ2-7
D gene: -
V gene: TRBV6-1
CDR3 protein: CASSEGWVSYEQYF
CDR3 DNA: TGTGCCAGCAGTGAAGGGTGGGTCTCCTACGAGCAGTACTTC

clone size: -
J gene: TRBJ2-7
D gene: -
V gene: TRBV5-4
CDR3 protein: CASSLNLRAEQYF
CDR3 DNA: TGTGCCAGCAGCTTAAACCTCAGGGCCGAGCAGTACTTC

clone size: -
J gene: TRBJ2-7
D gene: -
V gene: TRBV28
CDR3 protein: CASSLHRREQYF
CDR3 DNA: TGTGCCAGCAGTTTACACAGACGCGAGCAGTACTTC

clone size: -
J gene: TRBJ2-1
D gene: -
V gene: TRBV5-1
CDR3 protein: CASSKGVEQFF
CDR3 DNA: TGCGCCAGCAGCAAAGGGGTTGAGCAGTTCTTC

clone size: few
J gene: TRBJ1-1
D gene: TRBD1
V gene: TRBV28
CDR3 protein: CASKTGLRTEAFF
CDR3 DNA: TGTGCCAGCAAGACAGGGCTTCGCACTGAAGCTTTCTTT

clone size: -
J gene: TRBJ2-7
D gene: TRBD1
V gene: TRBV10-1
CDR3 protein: CASSEWRQGQQYF
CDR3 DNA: TGCGCCAGCAGTGAGTGGAGACAGGGTCAGCAGTACTTC

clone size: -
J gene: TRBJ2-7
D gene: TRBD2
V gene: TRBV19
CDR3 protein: CASSIGLADYEQYF
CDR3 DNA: TGTGCCAGTAGTATTGGACTAGCGGACTACGAGCAGTACTTC

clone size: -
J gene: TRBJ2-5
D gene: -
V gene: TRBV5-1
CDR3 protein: CASSLGLQETQYF
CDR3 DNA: TGCGCCAGCAGCTTGGGACTTCAAGAGACCCAGTACTTC

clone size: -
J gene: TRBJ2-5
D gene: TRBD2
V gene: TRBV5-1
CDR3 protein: CASSLAGTSGQETQYF
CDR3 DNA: TGCGCCAGCAGCTTGGCCGGGACTAGCGGCCAAGAGACCCAGTACTTC

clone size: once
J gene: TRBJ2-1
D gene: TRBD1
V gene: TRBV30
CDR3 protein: CAWSHPLGQGANNEQFF
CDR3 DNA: TGTGCCTGGAGCCACCCCTTGGGACAGGGGGCCAACAATGAGCAGTTCTTC

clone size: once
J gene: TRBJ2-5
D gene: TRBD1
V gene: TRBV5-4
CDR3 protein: CASSVKQGEETQYF
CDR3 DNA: TGTGCCAGCAGCGTTAAACAGGGGGAAGAGACCCAGTACTTC

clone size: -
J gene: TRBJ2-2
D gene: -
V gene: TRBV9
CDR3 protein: CASSIRTENTGELFF
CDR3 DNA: TGTGCCAGCAGCATAAGGACGGAGAACACCGGGGAGCTGTTTTTT

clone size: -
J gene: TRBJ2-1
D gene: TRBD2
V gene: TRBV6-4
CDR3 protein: CASSVLAGGGEQFF
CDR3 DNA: TGTGCCAGCAGCGTCCTAGCGGGAGGGGGGGAGCAGTTCTTC

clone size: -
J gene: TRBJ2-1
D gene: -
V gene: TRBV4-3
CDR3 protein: CASSPYDSGDLYNEQFF
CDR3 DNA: TGCGCCAGCAGCCCTTATGATAGCGGAGACCTTTACAATGAGCAGTTCTTC